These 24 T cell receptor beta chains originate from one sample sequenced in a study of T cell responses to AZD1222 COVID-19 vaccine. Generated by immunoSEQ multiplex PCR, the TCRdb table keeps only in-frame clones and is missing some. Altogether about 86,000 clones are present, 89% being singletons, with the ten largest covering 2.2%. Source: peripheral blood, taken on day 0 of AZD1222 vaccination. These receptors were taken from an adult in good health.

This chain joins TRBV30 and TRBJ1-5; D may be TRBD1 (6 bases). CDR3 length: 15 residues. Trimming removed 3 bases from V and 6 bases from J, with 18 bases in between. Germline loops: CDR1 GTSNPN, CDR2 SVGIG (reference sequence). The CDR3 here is CAWRSGHGERQPQHF. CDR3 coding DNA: TGTGCCTGGAGGTCGGGACACGGTGAACGTCAGCCCCAGCATTTT. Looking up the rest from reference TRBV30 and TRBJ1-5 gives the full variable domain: SQTIHQWPATLVQPVGSPLSLECTVEGTSNPNLYWYRQAAGRGLQLLFYSVGIGQISSEVPQNLSASRPQDRQFILSSKKLLLSDSGFYLCAWRSGHGERQPQHFGDGTRLSIL.

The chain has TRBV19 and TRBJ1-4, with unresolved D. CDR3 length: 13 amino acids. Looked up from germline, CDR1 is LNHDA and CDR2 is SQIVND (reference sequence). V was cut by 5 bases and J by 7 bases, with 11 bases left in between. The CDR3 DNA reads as TGTGCCAGTAGTGCGGGATTCGGTGAAAAACTGTTTTTT. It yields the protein CASSAGFGEKLFF.

This CDR3 reads CASSYAGSGYTF. CDR3 sequence (DNA): TGTGCCAGCAGTTACGCCGGCAGCGGCTACACCTTC. This sequence joins TRBV6-5 and TRBJ1-2; D ambiguous. V lost 2 bases to trimming and J lost 8 bases, with 9 bases between them. Germline CDR1 is MNHEY and CDR2 is SVGAGI. The CDR3 contains 12 residues.

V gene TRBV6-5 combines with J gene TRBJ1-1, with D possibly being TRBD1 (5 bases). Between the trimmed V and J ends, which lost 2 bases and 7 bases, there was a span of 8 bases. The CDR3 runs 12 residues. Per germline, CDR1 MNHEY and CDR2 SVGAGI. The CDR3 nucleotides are TGTGCCAGCAGTTACGGGGCAGGTGAAGCTTTCTTT. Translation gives CASSYGAGEAFF.

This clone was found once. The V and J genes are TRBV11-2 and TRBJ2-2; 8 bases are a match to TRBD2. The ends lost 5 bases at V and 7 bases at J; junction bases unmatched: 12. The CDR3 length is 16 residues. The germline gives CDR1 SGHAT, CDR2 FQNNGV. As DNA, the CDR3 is TGTGCCAGCAGCCCAAGTCAAGCGGGAGCTGGCGGGGAGCTGTTTTTT. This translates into CASSPSQAGAGGELFF.

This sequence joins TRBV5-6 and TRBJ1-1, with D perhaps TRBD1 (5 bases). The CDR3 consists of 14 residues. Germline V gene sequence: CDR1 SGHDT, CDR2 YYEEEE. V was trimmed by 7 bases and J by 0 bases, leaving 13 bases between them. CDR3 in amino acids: CASGRGRMNTEAFF. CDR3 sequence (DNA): TGTGCCAGCGGACGGGGACGGATGAACACTGAAGCTTTCTTT.

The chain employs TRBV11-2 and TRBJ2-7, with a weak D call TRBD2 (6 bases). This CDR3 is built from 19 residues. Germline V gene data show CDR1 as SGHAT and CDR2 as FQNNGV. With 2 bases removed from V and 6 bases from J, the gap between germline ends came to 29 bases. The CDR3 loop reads CASSLYPGALGRERGEQYF. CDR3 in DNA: TGTGCCAGCAGCTTATATCCTGGCGCCCTAGGCCGGGAGAGAGGCGAGCAGTACTTC.

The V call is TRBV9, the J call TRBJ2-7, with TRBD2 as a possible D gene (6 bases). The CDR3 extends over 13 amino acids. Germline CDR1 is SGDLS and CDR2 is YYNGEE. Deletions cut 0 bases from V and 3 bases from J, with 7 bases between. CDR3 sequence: CASSVAEGYEQYF. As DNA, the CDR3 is TGTGCCAGCAGCGTAGCGGAGGGCTACGAGCAGTACTTC.

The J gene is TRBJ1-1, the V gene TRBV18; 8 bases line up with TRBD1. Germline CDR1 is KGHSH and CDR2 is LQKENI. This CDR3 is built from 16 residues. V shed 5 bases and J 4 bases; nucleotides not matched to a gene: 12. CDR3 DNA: TGTGCCAGCTCATTCTCCGCTATGACAGGGGCCACTGAAGCTTTCTTT. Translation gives CASSFSAMTGATEAFF.

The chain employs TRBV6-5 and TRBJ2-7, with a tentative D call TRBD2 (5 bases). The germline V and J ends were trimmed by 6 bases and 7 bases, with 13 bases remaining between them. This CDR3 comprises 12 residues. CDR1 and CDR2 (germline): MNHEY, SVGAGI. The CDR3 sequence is CASSQGRREQYF. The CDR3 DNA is TGTGCCAGCAGCCAAGGACGGAGGGAGCAGTACTTC.

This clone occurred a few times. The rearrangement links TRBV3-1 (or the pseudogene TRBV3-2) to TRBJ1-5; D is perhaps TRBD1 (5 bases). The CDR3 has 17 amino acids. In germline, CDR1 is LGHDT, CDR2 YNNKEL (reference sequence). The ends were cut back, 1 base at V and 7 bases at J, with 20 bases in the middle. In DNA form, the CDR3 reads TGTGCCAGCAGCCAAGGTTCCCCGCAGGGAAGCGGCCAGCCCCAGCATTTT. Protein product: CASSQGSPQGSGQPQHF.

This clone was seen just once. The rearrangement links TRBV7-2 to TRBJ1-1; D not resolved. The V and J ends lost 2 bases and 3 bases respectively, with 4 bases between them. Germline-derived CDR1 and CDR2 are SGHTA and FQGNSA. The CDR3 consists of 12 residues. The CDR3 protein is CASSLTYTEAFF. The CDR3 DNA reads TGTGCCAGCAGCTTAACATACACTGAAGCTTTCTTT.

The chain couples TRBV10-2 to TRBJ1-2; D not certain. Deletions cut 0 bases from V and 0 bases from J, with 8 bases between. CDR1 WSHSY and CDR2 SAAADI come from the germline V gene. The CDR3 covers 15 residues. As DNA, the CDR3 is TGCGCCAGCAGTGAGTCGAGGGCGGCTAACTATGGCTACACCTTC. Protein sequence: CASSESRAANYGYTF.

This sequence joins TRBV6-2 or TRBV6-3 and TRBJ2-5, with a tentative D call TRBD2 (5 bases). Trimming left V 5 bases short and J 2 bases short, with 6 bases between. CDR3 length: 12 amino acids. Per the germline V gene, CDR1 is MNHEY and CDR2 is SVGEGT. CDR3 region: CASSRGQETQYF. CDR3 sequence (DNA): TGTGCCAGCAGTCGGGGACAAGAGACCCAGTACTTC.

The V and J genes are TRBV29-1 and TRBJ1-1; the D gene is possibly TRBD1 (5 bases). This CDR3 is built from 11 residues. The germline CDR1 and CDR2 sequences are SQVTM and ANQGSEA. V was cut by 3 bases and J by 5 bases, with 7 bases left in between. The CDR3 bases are TGCAGCGTTGACGGGGGGACTGAAGCTTTCTTT. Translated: CSVDGGTEAFF.

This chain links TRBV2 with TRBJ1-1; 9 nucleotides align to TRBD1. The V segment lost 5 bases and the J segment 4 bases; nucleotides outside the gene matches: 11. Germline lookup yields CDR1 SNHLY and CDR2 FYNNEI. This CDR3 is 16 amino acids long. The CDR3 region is CASSPTGTGYATEAFF. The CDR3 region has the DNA TGTGCCAGCAGTCCCACCGGGACAGGGTATGCCACTGAAGCTTTCTTT.

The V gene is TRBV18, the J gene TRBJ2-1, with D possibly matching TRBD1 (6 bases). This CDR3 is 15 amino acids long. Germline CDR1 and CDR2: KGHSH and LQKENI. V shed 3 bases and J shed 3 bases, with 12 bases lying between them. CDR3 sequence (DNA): TGTGCCAGCTCACCTCCGGGACACAGCTACAATGAGCAGTTCTTC. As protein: CASSPPGHSYNEQFF.

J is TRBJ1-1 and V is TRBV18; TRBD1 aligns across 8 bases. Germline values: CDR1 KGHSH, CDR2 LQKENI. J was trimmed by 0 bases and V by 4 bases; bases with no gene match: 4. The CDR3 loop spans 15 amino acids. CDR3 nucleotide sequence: TGTGCCAGCTCACAAGGGACAGGTATGAACACTGAAGCTTTCTTT. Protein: CASSQGTGMNTEAFF.

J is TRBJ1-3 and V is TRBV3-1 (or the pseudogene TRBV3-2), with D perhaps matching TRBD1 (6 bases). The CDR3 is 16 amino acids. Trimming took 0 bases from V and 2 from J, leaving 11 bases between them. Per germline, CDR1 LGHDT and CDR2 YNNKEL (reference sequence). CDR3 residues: CASSQDRGAAGNTIYF. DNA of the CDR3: TGTGCCAGCAGCCAAGATCGGGGGGCGGCTGGAAACACCATATATTTT.

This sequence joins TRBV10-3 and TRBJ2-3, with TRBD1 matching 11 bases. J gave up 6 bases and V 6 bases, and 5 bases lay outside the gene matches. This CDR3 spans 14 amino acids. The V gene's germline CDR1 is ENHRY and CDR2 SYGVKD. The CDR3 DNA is TGTGCCATCAGCTTGGACAGGGGGCAGGATACGCAGTATTTT. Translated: CAISLDRGQDTQYF.

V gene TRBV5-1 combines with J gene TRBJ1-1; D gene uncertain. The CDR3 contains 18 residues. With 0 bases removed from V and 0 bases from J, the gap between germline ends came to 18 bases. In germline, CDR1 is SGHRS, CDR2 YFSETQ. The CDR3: CASSLERRTISLNTEAFF. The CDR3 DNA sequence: TGCGCCAGCAGCTTGGAGCGGAGAACAATCAGCTTGAACACTGAAGCTTTCTTT. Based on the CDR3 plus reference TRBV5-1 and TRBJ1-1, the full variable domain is KAGVTQTPRYLIKTRGQQVTLSCSPISGHRSVSWYQQTPGQGLQFLFEYFSETQRNKGNFPGRFSGRQFSNSRSEMNVSTLELGDSALYLCASSLERRTISLNTEAFFGQGTRLTVV.

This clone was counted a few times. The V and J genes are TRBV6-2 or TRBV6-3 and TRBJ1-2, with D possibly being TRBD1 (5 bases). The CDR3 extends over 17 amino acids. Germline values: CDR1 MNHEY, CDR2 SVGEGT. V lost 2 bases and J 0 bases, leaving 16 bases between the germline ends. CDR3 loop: CASSYDTGKAANYGYTF. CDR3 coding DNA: TGTGCCAGCAGTTACGATACAGGAAAGGCGGCTAACTATGGCTACACCTTC.

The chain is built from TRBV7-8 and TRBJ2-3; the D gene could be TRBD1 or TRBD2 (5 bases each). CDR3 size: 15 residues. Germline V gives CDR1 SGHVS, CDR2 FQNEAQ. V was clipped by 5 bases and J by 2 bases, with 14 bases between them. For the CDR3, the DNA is TGTGCCAGCAGCGCGCACGTGGGGGACACAGATACGCAGTATTTT. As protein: CASSAHVGDTDTQYF.

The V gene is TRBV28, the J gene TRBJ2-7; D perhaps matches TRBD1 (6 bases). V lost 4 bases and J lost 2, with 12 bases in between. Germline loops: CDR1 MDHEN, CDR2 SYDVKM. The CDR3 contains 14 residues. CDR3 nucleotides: TGTGCCAGCAGTTACAGGGTGGGCGCCTACGAGCAGTACTTC. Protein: CASSYRVGAYEQYF.